One T cell receptor beta chain is described in this entry. Seattle patient enrollment occurred during active infection, with longitudinal follow-up thereafter. The data originate from a study of blood T cell repertoires in COVID-19. The protocol was immunoSEQ multiplex PCR, while the TCRdb copy is restricted to in-frame clones and leaves out a portion. The sample carries over 250,000 clones, less than 90% recorded once. The CDR3 length is 17 residues. Trimming removed 0 bases from V and 1 base from J; junction bases left unmatched: 4. CDR1 and CDR2 (germline): SGDLS, YYNGEE. The specimen was peripheral blood. The J gene is TRBJ2-2, the V gene TRBV9; 9 bases fit TRBD2. The sequence derives from a woman between 65 and 79 years old with COVID-19, enrolled during active disease. CDR3 region: CASSVGLAGVNTGELFF. The CDR3 DNA follows: TGTGCCAGCAGCGTAGGTTTAGCGGGGGTGAACACCGGGGAGCTGTTTTTT.